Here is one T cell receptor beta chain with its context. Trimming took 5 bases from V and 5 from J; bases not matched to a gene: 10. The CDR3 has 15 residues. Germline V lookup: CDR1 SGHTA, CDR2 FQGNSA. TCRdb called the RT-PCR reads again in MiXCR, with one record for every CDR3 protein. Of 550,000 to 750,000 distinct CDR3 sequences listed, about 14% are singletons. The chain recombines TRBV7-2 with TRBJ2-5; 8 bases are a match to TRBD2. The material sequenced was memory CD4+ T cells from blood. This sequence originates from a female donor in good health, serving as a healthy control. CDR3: CASSPVGGGRETQYF. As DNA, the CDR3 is TGTGCCAGCAGCCCGGTCGGGGGGGGCCGGGAGACCCAGTACTTC.